This TCR beta chain was sequenced for a study of T cell responses to AZD1222 COVID-19 vaccine. The repertoire was sequenced with immunoSEQ multiplex PCR; TCRdb's copy has only in-frame clones and lacks some. The table has roughly 98,000 clones, approximately 84% seen once. Trimming took 4 bases from V and 8 from J; bases not matched to a gene: 4. Germline-derived CDR1 and CDR2 are MGHRA and YSYEKL. The CDR3 has 13 residues. The sequence was obtained from an adult who received the AZD1222 COVID-19 vaccine. The chain uses TRBV4-1 and TRBJ2-5; 10 bases fit TRBD1. Sample: peripheral blood, taken 28 days after the second AZD1222 dose. CDR3 nucleotide sequence: TGCGCCAGCAGCCTCGACAGGGGGCAAACCCAGTACTTC. It specifies CASSLDRGQTQYF.